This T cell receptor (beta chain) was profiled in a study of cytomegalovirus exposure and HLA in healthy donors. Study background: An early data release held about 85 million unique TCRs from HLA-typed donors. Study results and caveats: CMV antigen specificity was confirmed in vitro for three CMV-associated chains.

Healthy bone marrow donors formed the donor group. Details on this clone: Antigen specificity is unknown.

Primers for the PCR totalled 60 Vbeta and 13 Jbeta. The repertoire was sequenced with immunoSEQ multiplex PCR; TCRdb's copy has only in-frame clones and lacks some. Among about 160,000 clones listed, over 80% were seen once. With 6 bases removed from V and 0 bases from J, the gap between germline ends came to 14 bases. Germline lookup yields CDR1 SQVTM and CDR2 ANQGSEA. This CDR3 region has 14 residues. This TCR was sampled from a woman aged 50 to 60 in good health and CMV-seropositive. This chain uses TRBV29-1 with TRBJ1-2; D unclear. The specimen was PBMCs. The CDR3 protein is CSVLFRDSNYGYTF. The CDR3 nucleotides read TGCAGCGTCTTATTTCGGGATTCTAACTATGGCTACACCTTC. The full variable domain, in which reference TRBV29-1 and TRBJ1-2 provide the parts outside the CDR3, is SAVISQKPSRDICQRGTSLTIQCQVDSQVTMMFWYRQQPGQSLTLIATANQGSEATYESGFVIDKFPISRPNLTFSTLTVSNMSPEDSSIYLCSVLFRDSNYGYTFGSGTRLTVV.